This paragraph reports one T cell receptor beta chain. The antigen is undetermined. Per germline, CDR1 MDHEN and CDR2 SYDVKM. CDR3 size: 12 residues. Trimming removed 3 bases at V and 0 bases at J, with 3 bases between. immunoSEQ v3.0 was run at survey level. TCRdb's table, derived via immunoSEQ multiplex PCR, lists solely in-frame clones and lacks some. The sample yields approximately 15,000 clones, 80% to 90% seen once. This record comes from a study of long-term antiretroviral therapy in people with HIV. Findings of the study overall: Repertoires in HIV (unlike those of controls) had narrower CDR3 length ranges.

The source was unsorted PBMCs, collected 0.4 years after starting antiretroviral therapy. This chain joins TRBV28 and TRBJ2-7, with D unclear. The sequence came from a man aged 25 to 40 with HIV. This CDR3 reads CASSFGSYEQYF. DNA of the CDR3: TGTGCCAGCAGTTTTGGCTCCTACGAGCAGTACTTC.